Presented here are 25 T cell receptor beta chains from one specimen sequenced in a study of blood T cell repertoires in COVID-19. Generated by immunoSEQ multiplex PCR, the TCRdb table keeps only in-frame clones and is missing some. This sample has some 250,000 clones, with 91% found just once. The sample comprised PBMCs or T cells enriched from blood (not recorded which). Source of these receptors: a human donor in a cohort exposed to, infected with or recovered from COVID-19 (not recorded which). The donor label of this sample is uncertain.

This chain links TRBV2 with TRBJ2-6, with no clear D. Germline V gives CDR1 SNHLY, CDR2 FYNNEI. Trimming removed 3 bases from V and 0 bases from J, with 6 bases in between. There are 15 residues in the CDR3. The CDR3 DNA follows: TGTGCCAGCAGTGACAGGTCCTCTGGGGCCAACGTCCTGACTTTC. Its translation: CASSDRSSGANVLTF.

The chain recombines TRBV19 with TRBJ1-2, with TRBD1 as a possible D gene (6 bases). The V gene's germline CDR1 is LNHDA and CDR2 SQIVND (reference sequence). CDR3 size: 14 residues. V dropped 0 bases and J dropped 7 bases, with 12 bases sitting between them. For the CDR3, the DNA is TGTGCCAGTAGTATAGAACGGCTCAGGGGTGGCTACACCTTC. Amino acid sequence: CASSIERLRGGYTF.

This chain joins TRBV7-9 and TRBJ1-2; 7 bases agree with TRBD1. This CDR3 spans 16 amino acids. V was clipped by 1 base and J by 2 bases; unmatched bases: 7. Germline loops: CDR1 SEHNR, CDR2 FQNEAQ (reference sequence). The CDR3 region is CASSLVGTDVNYGYTF. Here the CDR3 DNA reads TGTGCCAGCAGCTTAGTGGGGACAGATGTAAACTATGGCTACACCTTC. Together with reference TRBV7-9 and TRBJ1-2, the CDR3 gives the full variable domain: DTGVSQNPRHKITKRGQNVTFRCDPISEHNRLYWYRQTLGQGPEFLTYFQNEAQLEKSRLLSDRFSAERPKGSFSTLEIQRTEQGDSAMYLCASSLVGTDVNYGYTFGSGTRLTVV.

This clone came up a few times. In the same sample, other DNA sequences code for this CDR3. The CDR3 nucleotides read TGTGCCAGCAGCTTAGGACAGGGAGGTACAGATACGCAGTATTTT. As protein: CASSLGQGGTDTQYF. V usage is TRBV11-3 and J usage is TRBJ2-3; possibly TRBD1 for D (7 bases). There are 15 residues in the CDR3. Germline loops: CDR1 SGHNT, CDR2 YENEEA. Trimming left V 1 base short and J 3 bases short, with 11 bases between.

The rearrangement links TRBV19 to TRBJ2-7; the D gene is possibly TRBD1 (7 bases). The CDR3 runs 14 residues. Germline assignment: CDR1 LNHDA and CDR2 SQIVND (reference sequence). Deletions cut 7 bases from V and 2 bases from J, with 15 bases between. The CDR3 protein is CASMEGTDAYEQYF. For the CDR3, the DNA is TGTGCCAGTATGGAGGGGACAGATGCCTACGAGCAGTACTTC.

The chain combines TRBV10-2 with TRBJ2-3, with a tentative D call TRBD2 (5 bases). The CDR3 is made up of 14 amino acids. Germline CDR1 is WSHSY and CDR2 is SAAADI. V lost 8 bases and J 0 bases, leaving 12 bases between the germline ends. CDR3 region: CASRGSTSTDTQYF. In DNA, the CDR3 is TGCGCCAGCCGAGGGAGTACTAGCACAGATACGCAGTATTTT.

This chain connects TRBV2 to TRBJ2-3, with a weak D call TRBD2 (5 bases). The CDR3 has 14 residues. V lost 9 bases to trimming and J lost 0 bases, with 13 bases between them. Germline V gene data show CDR1 as SNHLY and CDR2 as FYNNEI. This CDR3 reads CASDSGMSTDTQYF. The CDR3, as DNA: TGTGCCAGTGATTCGGGGATGAGCACAGATACGCAGTATTTT. The full variable domain, its missing parts supplied by reference TRBV2 and TRBJ2-3, is EPEVTQTPSHQVTQMGQEVILRCVPISNHLYFYWYRQILGQKVEFLVSFYNNEISEKSEIFDDQFSVERPDGSNFTLKIRSTKLEDSAMYFCASDSGMSTDTQYFGPGTRLTVL.

The chain recombines TRBV19 with TRBJ2-7; 11 nucleotides line up with TRBD1. Trimming removed 7 bases from V and 2 bases from J; junction bases left unmatched: 7. CDR1 and CDR2 (germline): LNHDA, SQIVND (reference sequence). The CDR3 is made up of 15 amino acids. CDR3 residues: CASTTGTGGTYEQYF. The DNA of the CDR3 is TGTGCCAGTACCACCGGGACAGGGGGGACCTACGAGCAGTACTTC. Combining the CDR3 with reference TRBV19 and TRBJ2-7 gives the whole variable domain DGGITQSPKYLFRKEGQNVTLSCEQNLNHDAMYWYRQDPGQGLRLIYYSQIVNDFQKGDIAEGYSVSREKKESFPLTVTSAQKNPTAFYLCASTTGTGGTYEQYFGPGTRLTVT.

This clone has more than one count but fewer than ten. Sequence at one end of the junction differs from germline and may be a read error. The V and J genes are TRBV9 and TRBJ2-3; 10 bases align to TRBD2. CDR3 size: 13 residues. The V gene's germline CDR1 is SGDLS and CDR2 YYNGEE. The CDR3 sequence is CASSGGRADTQYF. The CDR3 nucleotides read TGTGCCAGTAGCGGGGGGCGGGCAGATACGCAGTATTTT.

V is TRBV24-1 and J is TRBJ2-1, with 9 bases matching TRBD1. The germline V gene has CDR1 KGHDR and CDR2 SFDVKD. V shed 4 bases, J shed 6 bases, and the junction held 9 bases outside the gene matches. The CDR3 totals 16 residues. CDR3 loop: CATSERPGQGSNEQFF. For the CDR3, the DNA is TGTGCCACCAGTGAGCGCCCGGGACAGGGAAGCAATGAGCAGTTCTTC.

V usage is TRBV19 and J usage is TRBJ1-1; possible D gene TRBD1, 6 bases. V lost 6 bases and J lost 0, with 23 bases in between. The V gene's germline CDR1 is LNHDA and CDR2 SQIVND (reference sequence). The CDR3 has 18 residues. CDR3 sequence reads: CASSNRYGGGGMNTEAFF. CDR3 DNA sequence: TGTGCCAGTAGCAACCGATACGGGGGAGGGGGTATGAACACTGAAGCTTTCTTT.

The chain carries TRBV7-2 and TRBJ1-2; weak D call: TRBD1 (6 bases). The CDR3 has 14 residues. Looked up from germline, CDR1 is SGHTA and CDR2 is FQGNSA. Deletions cut 4 bases from V and 6 bases from J, with 15 bases between. CDR3 protein: CASSSQGGLDGYTF. DNA of the CDR3: TGTGCCAGCAGCTCCCAAGGGGGTCTCGATGGCTACACCTTC.

V usage is TRBV4-3 and J usage is TRBJ2-6, with a tentative D call TRBD2 (5 bases). The CDR3 sequence is 18 residues long. CDR1 is LGHNA and CDR2 is YSLEER in the germline V gene. Trimming took off 3 bases at V and 0 bases at J, with 15 bases between the two ends. CDR3 sequence reads: CASSHQELTSSGANVLTF. CDR3 sequence (DNA): TGCGCCAGCAGCCATCAGGAGCTAACTAGCTCTGGGGCCAACGTCCTGACTTTC.

This chain joins TRBV11-2 and TRBJ1-1; the match to TRBD1 covers 8 bases. The ends lost 1 base at V and 1 base at J; junction bases unmatched: 5. Looked up from germline, CDR1 is SGHAT and CDR2 is FQNNGV. The CDR3 extends over 16 amino acids. CDR3 amino acids: CASSLGPGGRNTEAFF. The CDR3 nucleotides read TGTGCCAGCAGCTTAGGGCCAGGGGGCAGGAACACTGAAGCTTTCTTT. The whole variable domain, remainder taken from reference TRBV11-2 and TRBJ1-1, is EAGVAQSPRYKIIEKRQSVAFWCNPISGHATLYWYQQILGQGPKLLIQFQNNGVVDDSQLPKDRFSAERLKGVDSTLKIQPAKLEDSAVYLCASSLGPGGRNTEAFFGQGTRLTVV.

This clone was recorded a few times. The DNA of the CDR3 is TGTGCCAGCAGTTATAGCGGTGGCGAGCAGTACTTC. It specifies CASSYSGGEQYF. The chain joins TRBV7-3 to TRBJ2-7, with D possibly matching TRBD2 (6 bases). Per germline, CDR1 SGHTA and CDR2 FQGTGA. V was clipped by 6 bases and J by 6 bases, with 12 bases between them. CDR3 size: 12 residues.

The V and J genes are TRBV4-3 and TRBJ1-3; D is undetermined. The CDR3 sequence is 15 residues long. Germline lookup yields CDR1 LGHNA and CDR2 YSLEER. Trimming pared 0 bases from V and 4 bases from J, leaving 10 bases between. This chain's CDR3 is CASSQEGGSGNTIYF. For the CDR3, the DNA is TGCGCCAGCAGCCAAGAGGGAGGATCGGGAAACACCATATATTTT.

The gene calls are TRBV19 and TRBJ1-2, with 8 bases that match TRBD1. Per germline, CDR1 LNHDA and CDR2 SQIVND (reference sequence). With V trimmed by 4 bases and J by 8 bases, 9 bases remained unmatched. The CDR3 length is 14 residues. The CDR3 DNA reads TGTGCCAGTAGTAGACTAGACAGGGGAGAAGGCTACACCTTC. As protein: CASSRLDRGEGYTF. Full variable domain (missing parts from reference TRBV19 and TRBJ1-2): DGGITQSPKYLFRKEGQNVTLSCEQNLNHDAMYWYRQDPGQGLRLIYYSQIVNDFQKGDIAEGYSVSREKKESFPLTVTSAQKNPTAFYLCASSRLDRGEGYTFGSGTRLTVV.

This sequence joins TRBV27 and TRBJ2-3, with 10 bases aligning to TRBD1. The CDR3 runs 15 residues. The V segment lost 5 bases and the J segment 2 bases; nucleotides outside the gene matches: 4. Germline CDR1 MNHEY, CDR2 SMNVEV (reference sequence). As DNA, the CDR3 is TGTGCCAGCAGTCCCGGGACAGGGGACACAGATACGCAGTATTTT. It translates to CASSPGTGDTDTQYF.

The chain links TRBV28 to TRBJ1-1; perhaps TRBD1 as D (5 bases). V was pared by 6 bases and J by 6 bases, with 8 bases between. This CDR3 has 11 amino acids. Looked up from germline, CDR1 is MDHEN and CDR2 is SYDVKM. The CDR3, as DNA: TGTGCCAGCAGGGACAAGGCTGAAGCTTTCTTT. Translation: CASRDKAEAFF.

This clone was recorded only once. The rearrangement uses TRBV18 and TRBJ1-3, with a tentative D call TRBD1 (5 bases). Trimming cost V 0 bases and J 6 bases, with 9 bases left between them. Germline V gene data show CDR1 as KGHSH and CDR2 as LQKENI. CDR3 length equals 14 residues. For the CDR3, the DNA is TGTGCCAGCTCACCACCGGGAGGGGTAAACACCATATATTTT. Protein sequence: CASSPPGGVNTIYF.

This clone was seen just once. J is TRBJ2-1 and V is TRBV11-2; 8 bases match TRBD2. V was pared by 5 bases and J by 0 bases, with 9 bases of the junction left unmatched. The CDR3 sequence is 17 residues long. The germline gives CDR1 SGHAT, CDR2 FQNNGV. The CDR3 loop is CASSDPLAESSYNEQFF. The DNA for the CDR3 is TGTGCCAGCAGCGACCCACTAGCGGAAAGCTCCTACAATGAGCAGTTCTTC.

A note on this clone: Other DNA sequences in this sample translate to the same CDR3. V usage is TRBV9 and J usage is TRBJ1-1, with D tentatively TRBD1 (5 bases). V was trimmed by 0 bases and J by 0 bases, leaving 15 bases between them. The length of the CDR3 is 17 residues. The germline V gene has CDR1 SGDLS and CDR2 YYNGEE. The CDR3 coding sequence is TGTGCCAGCAGCGTAGGGGGTGGGAACAGGCTGAACACTGAAGCTTTCTTT. Amino acid sequence: CASSVGGGNRLNTEAFF.

The V gene is TRBV19, the J gene TRBJ1-2, with D tentatively TRBD1 (6 bases). This CDR3 has 13 residues. V was clipped by 5 bases and J by 8 bases, with 15 bases between them. The germline CDR1 and CDR2 sequences are LNHDA and SQIVND (reference sequence). The CDR3 loop reads CASSSPQGNGYTF. Here the CDR3 DNA reads TGTGCCAGTAGTTCTCCTCAGGGGAACGGCTACACCTTC.

This chain joins TRBV6-5 and TRBJ1-1; the match to TRBD1 covers 7 bases. Trimming removed 6 bases from V and 1 base from J; junction bases left unmatched: 5. The CDR3 contains 14 residues. Germline V gene data show CDR1 as MNHEY and CDR2 as SVGAGI. This CDR3 is CASSTTGPNTEAFF. CDR3 nucleotides: TGTGCCAGCAGCACGACAGGGCCGAACACTGAAGCTTTCTTT.

On this clone: This sample also contains other DNA sequences that code for the same CDR3. The chain links TRBV7-9 to TRBJ1-1; D not resolved. V lost 4 bases, J lost 1 base, and 7 bases lay in between. This CDR3 region has 13 residues. Germline assignment: CDR1 SEHNR and CDR2 FQNEAQ (reference sequence). The DNA of the CDR3 is TGTGCCAGCAGCTCCAGACAGAACACTGAAGCTTTCTTT. Its protein product is CASSSRQNTEAFF. The whole variable domain, remainder taken from reference TRBV7-9 and TRBJ1-1, is DTGVSQNPRHKITKRGQNVTFRCDPISEHNRLYWYRQTLGQGPEFLTYFQNEAQLEKSRLLSDRFSAERPKGSFSTLEIQRTEQGDSAMYLCASSSRQNTEAFFGQGTRLTVV.